The clone carrying this T cell receptor (beta chain) turned up a few times. Its matching antigen is unknown. This CDR3 region has 12 residues. Trimming took 4 bases from V and 5 from J, leaving 7 bases between them. Germline CDR1 and CDR2: LGHDT and YNNKEL (reference sequence). This sample is part of a study of T cell repertoires in cytomegalovirus infection. TCRdb re-derived calls from the reads in MiXCR, one entry per CDR3 protein. The sample has some 560,000 distinct CDR3 sequences; approximately 40% are singletons. This TCR was sampled from a human donor in good health (CMV status not recorded). Some clones in this sample may be carry-over from other donors' samples. V and J are TRBV3-1 and TRBJ2-3, with no clear D. Here the sequenced sample was cultured PBMCs, taken from culture after CMV antigen stimulation. The CDR3 spells CASSPPQDTQYF. As DNA, the CDR3 is TGTGCCAGCAGCCCCCCCCAAGATACGCAGTATTTT.